A selection of T cell receptor beta chains follows, all from one sample in a study of regulatory T cells in long-lasting Graves disease. TCRdb redid the calling of the multiplex PCR reads with MiXCR, one entry per CDR3 protein. The sample contains about 560,000 distinct CDR3 sequences, around 15% of which appear only once. A further study also used this sample, focusing on T cells in Graves' hyperthyroidism and ophthalmopathy.

Material: peripheral blood mononuclear cells (PBMCs), obtained at new diagnosis, from a patient treated with antithyroid drugs. All receptors derive from a man younger than 35 with Graves disease. CDR3s include the opening cysteine and the closing phenylalanine or tryptophan. A D gene is named only where the DNA matches it firmly. A clone size is listed for some rows: how often the clone was seen (once, few, many), or a class if it is expanded.

size	length	D	V	J	CDR3	DNA
many	14	TRBD1	TRBV28	TRBJ2-7	CASSYGTGGSEQYF	TGTGCCAGCAGCTACGGGACAGGGGGGAGCGAGCAGTACTTC
few	13	-	TRBV20-1	TRBJ2-7	CSACGDTNYEQYF	TGCAGTGCGTGCGGGGACACGAACTACGAGCAGTACTTC
many	14	TRBD1	TRBV10-3	TRBJ2-7	CAISERTGTYEQYF	TGTGCCATCAGTGAGAGGACAGGGACCTACGAGCAGTACTTC
many	14	-	TRBV7-8	TRBJ2-3	CASSPEEGLNTQYF	TGTGCCAGCAGCCCCGAGGAGGGCCTGAATACGCAGTATTTT
many	18	TRBD2	TRBV5-1	TRBJ2-1	CASSLGTSGLNAYNEQFF	TGCGCCAGCAGCTTGGGGACTAGCGGGTTGAACGCCTACAATGAGCAGTTCTTC
few	15	-	TRBV27	TRBJ2-7	CASSLSRTISYEQYF	TGTGCCAGCAGTTTATCCAGGACAATCTCCTACGAGCAGTACTTC
-	14	TRBD2	TRBV11-2	TRBJ2-7	CASSQAGGRFEQYF	TGCGCCAGCAGCCAAGCGGGAGGAAGGTTTGAGCAGTACTTC
many	14	TRBD1	TRBV7-9	TRBJ2-7	CASRAGQGAYEQYF	TGTGCCAGCAGGGCAGGACAGGGGGCCTACGAGCAGTACTTC
many	14	-	TRBV5-1	TRBJ1-6	CASSLGGRGSPLHF	TGCGCCAGCAGCTTGGGGGGGAGAGGTTCACCCCTCCACTTT
-	15	TRBD1	TRBV5-1	TRBJ2-7	CASSLGDRGIDEQYF	TGCGCCAGCAGCTTGGGTGACAGGGGCATCGACGAGCAGTACTTC
many	13	-	TRBV5-1	TRBJ1-1	CASSLREGTEAFF	TGTGCCAGCAGTTTACGGGAGGGCACTGAAGCTTTCTTT
-	14	-	TRBV2	TRBJ2-1	CASRGPDAHNEQFF	TGTGCCAGCAGGGGACCAGACGCGCACAATGAGCAGTTCTTC
-	14	-	TRBV9	TRBJ2-7	CASSAPGRGYEQYF	TGTGCCAGCAGCGCCCCGGGACGGGGCTACGAGCAGTACTTC
-	17	TRBD2	TRBV3-1	TRBJ2-1	CASSQGAGTSRGFEQFF	TGTGCCAGCAGCCAAGGGGCCGGGACTAGCAGAGGATTTGAGCAGTTCTTC
many	13	-	TRBV12-3/TRBV12-4	TRBJ1-5	CASSFTPDQPQHF	TGTGCCAGCAGTTTCACACCGGATCAGCCCCAGCATTTT
many	13	TRBD2	TRBV9	TRBJ2-1	CASGLAGDGEQFF	TGTGCCAGCGGACTAGCGGGAGACGGGGAGCAGTTCTTC
many	12	-	TRBV24-1	TRBJ2-5	CATSGDGETQYF	TGTGCCACCTCGGGAGACGGTGAGACCCAGTACTTC
many	17	TRBD2	TRBV5-4	TRBJ2-3	CASSAGLAGVVTDTQYF	TGTGCCAGCAGCGCGGGACTAGCGGGAGTTGTGACAGATACGCAGTATTTT
-	15	-	TRBV25-1	TRBJ2-7	CASSEVSQGTYEQYF	TGTGCCAGCAGTGAGGTATCCCAGGGTACCTACGAGCAGTACTTC
many	19	TRBD2	TRBV27	TRBJ2-1	CASRGTSGIKSLTYNEQFF	TGTGCCAGCAGGGGGACTAGCGGGATCAAAAGCCTAACCTACAATGAGCAGTTCTTC
few	13	-	TRBV11-2	TRBJ2-1	CASRHEVSDEQFF	TGTGCCAGCCGACATGAGGTCTCCGATGAGCAGTTCTTC
many	11	-	TRBV2	TRBJ2-7	CASRLSGEQYF	TGTGCCAGCAGGCTCAGCGGCGAGCAGTACTTC
many	18	TRBD1	TRBV6-1	TRBJ1-2	CASSGSPGTGALNYGYTF	TGTGCCAGCAGTGGATCCCCCGGGACAGGGGCCCTTAACTATGGCTACACCTTC
-	15	-	TRBV27	TRBJ2-7	CASNSQGLSSYEQYF	TGTGCCAGCAACTCCCAGGGGCTAAGCTCCTACGAGCAGTACTTC
-	12	TRBD1	TRBV20-1	TRBJ1-4	CSVTGTVEKLFF	TGCAGTGTTACCGGGACAGTTGAAAAACTGTTTTTT
few	15	TRBD2	TRBV7-6	TRBJ2-5	CASSVGTSGQETQYF	TGTGCCAGCAGCGTCGGGACTAGCGGACAAGAGACCCAGTACTTC
few	11	-	TRBV20-1	TRBJ2-1	CSAPYGGEQFF	TGCAGTGCGCCTTATGGGGGAGAGCAGTTCTTC
many	11	-	TRBV20-1	TRBJ1-3	CSADSGNTIYF	TGCAGTGCTGATTCCGGAAACACCATATATTTT
many	19	-	TRBV12-3/TRBV12-4	TRBJ2-7	CASSPDRINTAGRLYEQYF	TGTGCCAGCAGTCCCGACCGGATCAACACGGCAGGTCGCCTCTACGAGCAGTACTTC
-	14	-	TRBV20-1	TRBJ2-2	CSAAGQTSTGELFF	TGCAGTGCTGCGGGACAAACTAGCACCGGGGAGCTGTTTTTT
many	12	-	TRBV6-2/TRBV6-3	TRBJ2-7	CASSGRSYEQYF	TGTGCCAGCAGTGGAAGGAGTTACGAGCAGTACTTC